These 8 T cell receptor beta chains were all obtained from the same sample, sequenced in a study of blood T cell repertoires in COVID-19. The assay was immunoSEQ multiplex PCR, and TCRdb's table has in-frame clones only and misses some. This table has over 20,000 clones, roughly 88% appearing once. Sequencing was carried out using peripheral blood. The source of these receptors is a man in his sixties or seventies with acute or convalescent COVID-19.

The rearrangement links TRBV11-2 to TRBJ1-1; 8 bases fit TRBD1. The CDR3 covers 14 residues. From germline, CDR1 is SGHAT and CDR2 FQNNGV. With V trimmed by 5 bases and J by 11 bases, 13 bases remained unmatched. CDR3 in DNA: TGTGCCAGCAGCCTATGGAGGACAGGGAGGATTGCTTTCTTT. Its translation is CASSLWRTGRIAFF.

This clone was seen only once. The J gene is TRBJ1-1, the V gene TRBV19, with TRBD1 identical over 9 bases. Trimming cost V 0 bases and J 5 bases; bases outside gene matches: 13. The germline V gene encodes CDR1 LNHDA and CDR2 SQIVND (reference sequence). CDR3 size: 18 residues. Here the CDR3 reads CASSIDYAPRTGATEAFF. The CDR3 DNA reads TGTGCCAGTAGTATAGATTATGCCCCCAGGACAGGGGCGACTGAAGCTTTCTTT.

The V gene is TRBV10-3, the J gene TRBJ2-3; D perhaps matches TRBD1 (6 bases). Trimming removed 6 bases at V and 0 bases at J, with 10 bases between. The CDR3 length is 14 residues. Per germline, CDR1 ENHRY and CDR2 SYGVKD. The CDR3 reads CAIRQQGSTDTQYF. The CDR3 nucleotides are TGTGCCATCAGACAACAGGGAAGCACAGATACGCAGTATTTT.

In DNA, the CDR3 is TGTGCCACCAGTGATTCAGGCAGGGGCTACGAGCAGTACTTC. This sequence encodes CATSDSGRGYEQYF. The chain links TRBV24-1 to TRBJ2-7; TRBD1 is a possible D gene (6 bases). Between the trimmed V and J ends, which lost 2 bases and 3 bases, there was a span of 10 bases. CDR1 is KGHDR, CDR2 SFDVKD, per germline. The CDR3 runs 14 residues.

V usage is TRBV7-2 and J usage is TRBJ1-2; TRBD1 agrees at 7 bases. The CDR3 spans 16 residues. The germline V gene has CDR1 SGHTA and CDR2 FQGNSA. The ends lost 5 bases at V and 7 bases at J; junction bases unmatched: 16. CDR3 nucleotide sequence: TGTGCCAGCAGCGAGAGGGGGGACAGCCAAGGTCGTGGCTACACCTTC. Translating it yields CASSERGDSQGRGYTF.

The count of this clone is one. This chain joins TRBV5-1 and TRBJ1-3; TRBD1 might be the D (6 bases). The CDR3 sequence is 14 residues long. The V and J ends lost 3 bases and 4 bases respectively, with 11 bases between them. Germline values: CDR1 SGHRS, CDR2 YFSETQ. The CDR3 nucleotides are TGCGCCAGCAGCTCGGGGGGGCCCGGAAACACCATATATTTT. Its protein is CASSSGGPGNTIYF.

V is TRBV11-2 and J is TRBJ1-6; TRBD1 aligns across 7 bases. Trimming cost V 2 bases and J 14 bases; bases outside gene matches: 9. Germline CDR1 SGHAT, CDR2 FQNNGV. This CDR3 has 14 residues. CDR3: CASSLLQGTDALHF. In DNA form, the CDR3 reads TGTGCCAGCAGCTTATTACAGGGGACGGATGCCCTCCACTTT.

This chain connects TRBV12-3 or TRBV12-4 to TRBJ1-2, with no clear D. This CDR3 has 13 amino acids. V was clipped by 0 bases and J by 7 bases, with 9 bases between them. CDR3 sequence (DNA): TGTGCCAGCAGTTTAGCGGAGGCCTTTGGCTACACCTTC. As protein: CASSLAEAFGYTF.